Each of the 10 T cell receptor beta chains below was sequenced from the same sample in a study of blood T cell repertoires in COVID-19. The method was immunoSEQ multiplex PCR; TCRdb's version includes in-frame clones alone and lacks a portion of them. The data contain roughly 59,000 clones, around 73% of them singletons. Sequenced sample: peripheral blood. These receptor sequences come from a man of 80 years or more with acute or convalescent COVID-19.

The CDR3 region has the DNA TGTGCCATCAGAACCGACAGGGATCGCTATGGCTACACCTTC. Translated: CAIRTDRDRYGYTF. This chain connects TRBV10-3 to TRBJ1-2; TRBD1 aligns across 7 bases. CDR1 and CDR2 from the germline V gene are ENHRY and SYGVKD. Trimming removed 6 bases from V and 4 bases from J; junction bases left unmatched: 8. This CDR3 is built from 14 residues.

The rearrangement uses TRBV2 and TRBJ1-2; no firm D call. This CDR3 has 15 residues. The germline V gene has CDR1 SNHLY and CDR2 FYNNEI. The V end was cut by 6 bases, the J end by 4 bases, with 18 bases between. The DNA for the CDR3 is TGTGCCAGCAGCTTAACCCAAGACACCACCTATGGCTACACCTTC. Its translation: CASSLTQDTTYGYTF. Full variable domain (outside the CDR3, taken from reference TRBV2 and TRBJ1-2): EPEVTQTPSHQVTQMGQEVILRCVPISNHLYFYWYRQILGQKVEFLVSFYNNEISEKSEIFDDQFSVERPDGSNFTLKIRSTKLEDSAMYFCASSLTQDTTYGYTFGSGTRLTVV.

This clone came up a few times. The CDR3 sequence is CASSFGGNEQFF. The CDR3 DNA follows: TGTGCCAGCAGCTTCGGCGGGAATGAGCAGTTCTTC. J is TRBJ2-1 and V is TRBV11-2; D might be TRBD2 (5 bases). The V end was cut by 3 bases, the J end by 7 bases, with 7 bases between. CDR1 is SGHAT, CDR2 FQNNGV, per germline. The CDR3 runs 12 residues.

CDR3 residues: CASRTQGSSYEQYF. CDR3 bases: TGCGCCAGCAGAACACAGGGGAGCTCCTACGAGCAGTACTTC. The chain couples TRBV5-1 to TRBJ2-7; TRBD1 aligns across 7 bases. Unmatched junction bases numbered 5, after V lost 5 bases and J lost 0 bases. CDR3 length: 14 residues. CDR1 is SGHRS, CDR2 YFSETQ, per germline.

The CDR3 sequence: CASSLAPPGITGANVLTF. CDR3 bases: TGTGCCAGCAGCTTAGCGCCCCCGGGGATCACTGGGGCCAACGTCCTGACTTTC. The chain couples TRBV7-6 to TRBJ2-6, with a possible D match to TRBD2 (5 bases). CDR3 size: 18 residues. Germline V gene lookup returns CDR1 SGHVS and CDR2 FNYEAQ. V shed 0 bases and J shed 2 bases, with 14 bases lying between them.

J is TRBJ2-1 and V is TRBV30; a possible D gene is TRBD2 (6 bases). This CDR3 comprises 13 residues. CDR1 is GTSNPN and CDR2 is SVGIG in the germline V gene (reference sequence). V was trimmed by 0 bases and J by 10 bases, leaving 13 bases between them. CDR3 region: CAWSVLRSGEQFF. Written as DNA, the CDR3 is TGTGCCTGGAGTGTACTTAGGAGCGGGGAGCAGTTCTTC. The entire variable domain, with the rest obtained from reference TRBV30 and TRBJ2-1, is as follows: SQTIHQWPATLVQPVGSPLSLECTVEGTSNPNLYWYRQAAGRGLQLLFYSVGIGQISSEVPQNLSASRPQDRQFILSSKKLLLSDSGFYLCAWSVLRSGEQFFGPGTRLTVL.

This clone was counted once. This sequence joins TRBV2 and TRBJ1-1, with TRBD1 identical over 8 bases. V shed 2 bases, J shed 4 bases, and the junction held 3 bases outside the gene matches. This CDR3 is built from 14 residues. CDR1 and CDR2 from the germline V gene are SNHLY and FYNNEI. The CDR3 loop reads CASSEQGAATEAFF. CDR3 nucleotides: TGTGCCAGCAGTGAACAGGGGGCGGCCACTGAAGCTTTCTTT.

The V call is TRBV7-2, the J call TRBJ2-5; TRBD2 matches at 12 bases. The CDR3 is 15 amino acids. Looked up from germline, CDR1 is SGHTA and CDR2 is FQGNSA. With V trimmed by 4 bases and J by 5 bases, 5 bases remained unmatched. Here the CDR3 DNA reads TGTGCCAGCAGCTCCCCTAGCGGGGGGGCTGAGACCCAGTACTTC. Protein product: CASSSPSGGAETQYF.

The CDR3 coding sequence is TGTGCCAGCAGAGCTAACCGGGACACAGATACGCAGTATTTT. Translating it yields CASRANRDTDTQYF. The V gene is TRBV2, the J gene TRBJ2-3, with a tentative D call TRBD2 (5 bases). Trimming cost V 6 bases and J 2 bases, with 12 bases left between them. Germline V gene sequence: CDR1 SNHLY, CDR2 FYNNEI. This CDR3 is built from 14 residues.

This clone was seen a handful of times. CDR3 residues: CASSWANEQYF. CDR3 bases: TGTGCCAGCAGTTGGGCCAACGAGCAGTACTTC. V usage is TRBV6-6 and J usage is TRBJ2-7, with D uncertain. In germline, CDR1 is MNHNY, CDR2 SVGAGI (reference sequence). This CDR3 has 11 residues. V shed 4 bases and J shed 5 bases, with 6 bases lying between them.